The 10 T cell receptor beta chains presented below share a single source sample, sequenced in a study of beta chain features in type 1 diabetes (dated by TCRdb to 2016 to 2019). Summary of the overall study and its limitations: In all four CD4+ subsets, TCRB CDR3 length was moderately but significantly shorter in type 1 diabetes patients.

Library creation used the immunoSEQ multiplex PCR assay. The entire isolated RNA was reverse transcribed using the High Capacity cDNA Reverse Transcription Kit, and thus expressed TCRB transcripts were sequenced. The immuneACCESS repertoire file appears here via TCRdb, limited to in-frame rearrangements. These files lack a portion of the clones; in checked studies, under half of the deficit traces to unresolved V genes, and the cause of the others is not known. The sample contains hundreds of thousands of clones, roughly an eighth of them found a single time. Together, the top ten hold around 0.022% of the sample. For these TCRs, the target antigens are not known. The source material was naive CD4+ T cells from blood. The cell subset or site label for this specimen denotes: true naive CD4+ T cells. The origin of the receptors is a man between 18 and 29 years old with type 1 diabetes.

This clone was found a few times. The junction does not match germline at one end; this may be a read error. The chain couples TRBV2 to TRBJ2-7, with 8 bases identical to TRBD1. CDR1 and CDR2 (germline): SNHLY, FYNNEI. There are 15 residues in the CDR3. The DNA of the CDR3 is TGTGCCAGCAGTGAAAGTTCATTGGAACGGGACAGGTGCCTCTTC. Protein product: CASSESSLERDRCLF.

The V gene is TRBV7-6, the J gene TRBJ2-5; D is unresolved. Germline CDR1 is SGHVS and CDR2 is FNYEAQ. The CDR3 loop spans 14 amino acids. The V end was cut by 6 bases, the J end by 2 bases, with 13 bases between. The CDR3 bases are TGTGCCAGCAGGGTAAACGCTATACAAGAGACCCAGTACTTC. Translating it yields CASRVNAIQETQYF.

In DNA, the CDR3 is TGTGCCATCAGTCAGGACGGCCGATACGAGCAGTACTTC. It codes for CAISQDGRYEQYF. The chain recombines TRBV10-3 with TRBJ2-7; no firm D call. CDR1 and CDR2 from the germline V gene are ENHRY and SYGVKD. The CDR3 totals 13 residues. The V gene lost 5 bases and the J gene lost 4 bases, with 12 bases spanning the gap.

V gene TRBV28 combines with J gene TRBJ2-3; a possible D gene is TRBD1 (5 bases). V shed 6 bases and J shed 0 bases, with 10 bases lying between them. The CDR3 runs to 14 residues. Germline V gene lookup returns CDR1 MDHEN and CDR2 SYDVKM. The CDR3 region has the DNA TGTGCCAGCAGCACAGGCATAAGCACAGATACGCAGTATTTT. Amino acid sequence: CASSTGISTDTQYF.

V gene TRBV18 combines with J gene TRBJ1-6, with 11 bases that match TRBD1. The CDR3 runs to 15 residues. Germline CDR1 reads KGHSH; CDR2 reads LQKENI. V trimming: 3 bases; J trimming: 8 bases; junction bases outside the gene matches: 3. For the CDR3, the DNA is TGTGCCAGCTCACCTTGGGACAGGGGGGATTCACCCCTCCACTTT. Translation gives CASSPWDRGDSPLHF.

The chain has TRBV19 and TRBJ1-1, with unresolved D. The CDR3 consists of 12 residues. Trimming cost V 0 bases and J 7 bases, with 6 bases left between them. Germline loops: CDR1 LNHDA, CDR2 SQIVND (reference sequence). CDR3 nucleotide sequence: TGTGCCAGTAGTATAGACGCCTTTGAAGCTTTCTTT. This sequence encodes CASSIDAFEAFF.

This clone was picked up a small number of times. V is TRBV25-1 and J is TRBJ2-3; no definite D call. Between the trimmed V and J ends, which lost 6 bases and 2 bases, there was a span of 9 bases. Germline lookup yields CDR1 MGHDK and CDR2 SYGVNS. The CDR3 runs 13 residues. For the CDR3, the DNA is TGTGCCAGCAGGGACCTATCCACAGATACGCAGTATTTT. Its protein is CASRDLSTDTQYF.

This clone occurred once. The J gene is TRBJ1-2, the V gene TRBV5-4, with D possibly being TRBD1 (5 bases). Between the trimmed V and J ends, which lost 5 bases and 3 bases, there was a span of 14 bases. Germline V lookup: CDR1 SGHNT, CDR2 YYREEE (reference sequence). This CDR3 comprises 14 residues. Written as DNA, the CDR3 is TGTGCCAGCAGACCCCCCGGGGCGGACTATGGCTACACCTTC. Its protein product is CASRPPGADYGYTF.

This clone was seen only a few times. The rearrangement joins TRBV30 to TRBJ1-2; maybe TRBD1 (5 bases). Germline V CDR1 and CDR2: GTSNPN, SVGIG (reference sequence). The CDR3 length is 12 residues. Trimming took 1 base from V and 8 from J, leaving 11 bases between them. In nucleotides, the CDR3 is TGTGCCTGGAGTGGCCAGAGGGGCGGCTACACCTTC. This gives the protein CAWSGQRGGYTF.

This clone was recorded a few times. The chain carries TRBV11-3 and TRBJ2-4; D possibly corresponds to TRBD2 (5 bases). V was clipped by 5 bases and J by 1 base, with 9 bases between them. CDR1 and CDR2 (germline): SGHNT, YENEEA. This CDR3 is built from 14 residues. The CDR3 DNA is TGTGCCAGCAGCCTCGGGGAGGCCAAAAACATTCAGTACTTC. Translated, it gives CASSLGEAKNIQYF.